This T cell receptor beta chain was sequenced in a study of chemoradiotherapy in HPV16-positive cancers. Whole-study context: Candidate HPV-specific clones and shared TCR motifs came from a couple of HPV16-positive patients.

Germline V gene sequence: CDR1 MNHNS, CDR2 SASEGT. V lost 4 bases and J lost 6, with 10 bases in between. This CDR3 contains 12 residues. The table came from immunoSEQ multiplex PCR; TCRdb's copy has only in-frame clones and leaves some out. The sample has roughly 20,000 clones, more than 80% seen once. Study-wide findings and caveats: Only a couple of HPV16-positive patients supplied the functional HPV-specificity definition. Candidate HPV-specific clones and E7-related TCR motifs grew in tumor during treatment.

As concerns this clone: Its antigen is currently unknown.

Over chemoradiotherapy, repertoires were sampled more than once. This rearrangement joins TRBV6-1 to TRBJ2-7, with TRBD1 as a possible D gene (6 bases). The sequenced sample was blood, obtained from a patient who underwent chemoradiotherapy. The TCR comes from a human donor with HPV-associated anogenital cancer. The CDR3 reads CASSANRVEQYF. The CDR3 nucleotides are TGTGCCAGCAGTGCAAACAGGGTCGAGCAGTACTTC.